This TCR beta chain was found in a study of human T cells and chemical hapten exposure. Study background: Chiefly female patients presented with alopecia areata, totalis or universalis.

This CDR3 has 13 amino acids. Trimming left V 2 bases short and J 3 bases short, with 8 bases between. The germline CDR1 and CDR2 sequences are SGHRS and YFSETQ. Individual cDNA molecules in this library carried unique molecular identifiers. One entry per CDR3 protein results from TCRdb running MiXCR on the RACE reads. The sample lists 180,000 or so distinct CDR3 sequences; roughly 30% were seen once. Time point: pre-sensitization, week 0. Treatment reported: therapeutic diphenylcyclopropenone sensitization with weekly scalp DPC. Donation of samples came from alopecia patients who were 18 to 70 years old and suitable for DPC.

The receptor's source is a woman in her 30s with alopecia areata. Some clones in this sample may be carry-over from other donors' samples. Sequenced here: whole blood, sampled in connection with sensitization to the hapten diphenylcyclopropenone (DPC). This chain uses TRBV5-1 with TRBJ2-5; D gene uncertain. CDR3 loop: CASSFTAEETQYF. The CDR3 DNA is TGCGCCAGCAGCTTCACAGCAGAAGAGACCCAGTACTTC.